The T cell receptor (beta chain) described here comes from a study of shared clonotypes between healthy human individuals (dated by TCRdb to 2018 to 2020). About the study as a whole: Three men and two women, aged 18 to 49 years, made up the cohort. The study deeply sequenced blood TCR repertoires of several healthy adults to estimate repertoire size and the extent of clonotype sharing between individuals. To increase sequencing depth and limit assay-specific biases, TCR repertoire library preparation and sequencing were carried out by different laboratories using diverse techniques. For each donor, CD4 naive and CD4 memory were each given three plates, CD8 naive was given two plates, and CD8 memory was given one plate. Per donor, leukapheresis produced somewhere between about 0.94 and 9.5 billion PBMCs. Study-wide conclusions, independent of this receptor: Around 5% of naive CD4, 3.5% of naive CD8, 2.3% of memory CD4, and 0.4% of memory CD8 clonotypes were shared across several donors. The small number of donors limited the genetic and exposure-history diversity represented. Incomplete sequencing was indicated by rarefaction of sorted-subset datasets, despite the large sequencing depth. Estimated clonotype richness was generally larger for naive than for memory subsets. Only blood was sampled, and tissue TCR repertoires likely differ from those in blood. Higher generation probabilities were observed for clonotypes shared by all four sorted-subset donors than for non-shared clonotypes. Pairwise subsampling indicated that sequencing depth was expected to affect the degree of clonotype sharing among donors.

Using the deep immunoSEQ assay, TCR CDR3 regions were amplified from genomic DNA by multiplex PCR. Extracted genomic DNA from each cell subset was spread evenly across all wells of several immunoSEQ 96-well plates, with each plate serving as a replicate. For sorted subsets, approximately 190 ng of genomic DNA, equivalent to some 30,000 T cell genomes, went into each replicate PCR. The purified libraries were quantified using a Qubit 3.0 fluorometer, sized with a Bioanalyzer 2100, and then quantified again using the KAPA Library Quantification kit. Each immunoSEQ 96-well plate was sequenced on its own single-read 150-cycle Illumina NextSeq 550 flow cell. As for the authors' bioinformatics: Because the immunoSEQ output held only junctional sequences and lacked quality scores, the filtering could not match the filtering applied to full-length reads. To assign V/J genes and CDR3, sequences were annotated using PyIR, a Python wrapper for IgBLAST v1.9, with IMGT germline references. Any read was removed if the V/J assignment was weak (E-value above 1e-6), the CDR3 was missing, or the read contained stop codons, out-of-frame junctions, or ambiguous translated residues. A V3J clonotype was defined by an identical inferred V gene, J gene, and CDR3 amino acid sequence. The percentage overlap between two repertoires was calculated by dividing the number of shared unique clonotypes by the size of the smaller repertoire. Three approaches were used to assess repertoire richness: RTK rarefaction, the Chao1 estimator, and Recon v2.1 estimates of unobserved clonotypes. OLGA was used to compute generation probabilities for all TCRbeta clonotypes that the gDNA method yielded from a few donors. TCRdb obtained this table from immuneACCESS and retained in-frame rearrangements with V and J assigned. These tables miss some clones; where compared with another copy, unresolved V genes account for less than half of the shortfall, and the remainder is unexplained. That table furnishes V, J and clone size, whereas the DNA furnished D and trimming. A total of about 1.9 million clones appear in this sample, around 93% of them only once. Together, the top ten hold more than 1.5% of the sample.

In the case of this clone: Its antigen specificity is not known. The record has no base qualities; no much larger clone is one base away.

For the CD8 naive samples, CD45RO-negative cells were positively selected for CCR7, yielding a CD45RA+CCR7+ population from which TemRA cells were excluded. Healthy HIV-negative adults with no recently reported acute infections or vaccinations were included as donors. Only Caucasian adults living in Nashville, Tennessee, USA were represented among the donors. Blood was obtained by leukapheresis, after which PBMCs were separated by Ficoll-Histopaque density gradient centrifugation and cryopreserved in liquid nitrogen vapor phase. Analytical flow cytometry was used to check the purity and quantity of every magnetically sorted T cell population. Genomic DNA was isolated from each sorted fraction and quantified by UV absorbance on a Nanodrop 2000c. Looking up the germline V gene yields CDR1 SGHRS and CDR2 YFSETQ. At the junction V is shortened by 0 bases and J by 0 bases; bases outside the gene matches: 2. The CDR3 covers 16 residues, taking in both the cysteine and the phenylalanine. Kept here is only the CDR3 DNA, which spans 48 bases and is read in frame from base 1.

This chain joins TRBV5-1 to TRBJ2-1, with 8 junctional bases fitting TRBD2. Sequencing was performed on naive CD8+ T cells from PBMCs. The cell subset or site label of this sample denotes: CD45RA+CCR7+. This sequence was found in a man aged 18 to 30 in good health. Some clones in this sample may be carry-over from other donors' samples. The DNA reads as follows: TGCGCCAGCAGCTTGGGAAGCGGGAGCTCCTACAATGAGCAGTTCTTC. Its translation is CASSLGSGSSYNEQFF.